This entry describes one T cell receptor beta chain. The antigen remains unidentified. This entry belongs to a study of blood T cells in healthy people across ages. Background on the study: Capture via template switching afforded approximately one barcoded beta molecule per two T cells.

The authors ran a second PCR of about 7 to 11 cycles using a sample-barcoded 5' primer and a J-beta primer mix. TCRdb called the 5' RACE reads again in MiXCR, with one record for every CDR3 protein. The profile shows roughly 1,100,000 distinct CDR3 sequences, around 27% of them singletons. Study outcomes and limitations: Older individuals had lower TCR beta diversity per million T cells (the decline was roughly linear).

These data were also filed under a second study, of T cells of mothers and their children. As that study records: The people who donated were a few healthy Caucasian mothers and their six children. The yield was over 8 million TCR beta CDR3 reads from each mother and some 3 million from each child.

The sequencing sample was made of blood. The sequence came from a girl aged 2 to 10 in good health.

CDR3 amino acids: CASGQGDGYTF. The CDR3, as DNA: TGTGCCAGCGGACAGGGTGATGGCTACACCTTC. The chain recombines TRBV6-5 with TRBJ1-2, with 8 nucleotides matching TRBD1. This CDR3 spans 11 amino acids. Germline V gene lookup returns CDR1 MNHEY and CDR2 SVGAGI. Trimming removed 8 bases from V and 6 bases from J; junction bases left unmatched: 2.